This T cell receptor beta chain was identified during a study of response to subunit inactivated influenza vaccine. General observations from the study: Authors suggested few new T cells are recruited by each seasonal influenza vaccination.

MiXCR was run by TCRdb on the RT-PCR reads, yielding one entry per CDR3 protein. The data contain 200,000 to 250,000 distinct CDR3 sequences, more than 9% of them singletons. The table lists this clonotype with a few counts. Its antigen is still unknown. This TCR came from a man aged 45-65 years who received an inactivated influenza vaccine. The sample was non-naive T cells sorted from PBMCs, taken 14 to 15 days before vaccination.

CDR3 residues: CASSEFQGSGRSTQYF. The CDR3 DNA is TGTGCCAGCAGTGAATTCCAGGGGAGCGGAAGATCGACCCAGTACTTC. The rearrangement uses TRBV6-1 and TRBJ2-5, with a weak D call TRBD1 (6 bases). V lost 2 bases and J lost 7, with 20 bases in between. Germline V gene lookup returns CDR1 MNHNS and CDR2 SASEGT. This CDR3 comprises 16 residues.